This entry describes one T cell receptor (beta chain). The sample belongs to a study of blood T cell repertoires in COVID-19. Study summary: COVID-19 samples from acute and convalescent phases originated in the United States, Italy and Spain.

The V and J ends lost 5 bases and 3 bases respectively, with 9 bases between them. This CDR3 has 13 residues. From germline, CDR1 is SGHTA and CDR2 FQGNSA. In the authors' methods: Nucleated cell number was recorded as an estimate derived from reference gene primer amplification. Assay used: immunoSEQ multiplex PCR; TCRdb lists only in-frame clones, some missing. V and J calls and clone size are copied from that table; D and trimming were computed from the DNA. This sample has around 70,000 clones, with 70% to 80% found just once. The clonotype originates from a human donor in a cohort sampled during active COVID-19. What was sequenced was peripheral blood. The chain joins TRBV7-2 to TRBJ2-3, with a tentative D call TRBD1 (5 bases). As DNA, the CDR3 is TGTGCCAGCAGCCGTAGGGGTACAGATACGCAGTATTTT. This sequence encodes CASSRRGTDTQYF.